The 15 T cell receptor beta chains listed next were all sequenced from one sample in a study of T-cell memory formation after mild COVID-19. TCRdb called the 5' RACE reads again in MiXCR, with one record for every CDR3 protein. The sample has about 360,000 distinct CDR3 sequences; approximately 15% are singletons. Sequenced sample: PBMCs or a T cell subset sorted from them (not recorded which). These receptors came from a man between 18 and 35 years old who had mild COVID-19 (a few samples of this study predate the infection). Cell type and time point are not known.

This clonotype turned up a few times. The chain's CDR3 is CASSPRTVQPNSPLHF. The CDR3 DNA sequence: TGTGCCAGCAGTCCCCGGACAGTCCAACCAAATTCACCCCTCCACTTT. The V call is TRBV6-5, the J call TRBJ1-6, with D maybe TRBD1 (6 bases). Looked up from germline, CDR1 is MNHEY and CDR2 is SVGAGI. V was clipped by 5 bases and J by 7 bases, with 18 bases between them. The CDR3 is made up of 16 amino acids.

This clonotype was seen more than once but under ten times. For the CDR3, the DNA is TGTGCTAGTGGTTTGGAACTAGCGGAGTTAAACATTCAGTACTTC. Encoded protein: CASGLELAELNIQYF. This rearrangement joins TRBV12-5 to TRBJ2-4, with TRBD2 matching 8 bases. Germline CDR1 reads LGHNT; CDR2 reads FRNRAP. V lost 1 base to trimming and J lost 6 bases; unmatched junction nucleotides: 5. The CDR3 extends over 15 amino acids.

At least ten counts were recorded for this clonotype. The chain uses TRBV5-1 and TRBJ2-5; D is perhaps TRBD2 (6 bases). Trimming took 5 bases from V and 5 from J, leaving 16 bases between them. Germline V gene data show CDR1 as SGHRS and CDR2 as YFSETQ. This CDR3 comprises 14 residues. The DNA for the CDR3 is TGCGCCAGCAGACCTTCCGGCGGGGTTGAGACCCAGTACTTC. Amino acids: CASRPSGGVETQYF.

This clonotype was picked up a small number of times. The chain employs TRBV18 and TRBJ2-2, with D uncertain. CDR1 and CDR2 (germline): KGHSH, LQKENI. Trimming took off 1 base at V and 1 base at J, with 7 bases between the two ends. The CDR3 is made up of 15 amino acids. The CDR3 bases are TGTGCCAGCTCACCACAAGCCGGGAACACCGGGGAGCTGTTTTTT. Amino acid sequence: CASSPQAGNTGELFF. Looking up the rest from reference TRBV18 and TRBJ2-2 gives the full variable domain: NAGVMQNPRHLVRRRGQEARLRCSPMKGHSHVYWYRQLPEEGLKFMVYLQKENIIDESGMPKERFSAEFPKEGPSILRIQQVVRGDSAAYFCASSPQAGNTGELFFGEGSRLTVL.

This clonotype was seen more than once but under ten times. This chain links TRBV12-3 or TRBV12-4 with TRBJ2-5; maybe TRBD2 (5 bases). Between the trimmed V and J ends, which lost 7 bases and 4 bases, there was a span of 25 bases. This CDR3 comprises 17 residues. Here the CDR3 reads CASMNSRLLGTRETQYF. Here the CDR3 DNA reads TGTGCCAGCATGAATTCGCGCCTACTAGGCACACGAGAGACCCAGTACTTC.

V is TRBV4-1 and J is TRBJ2-3; TRBD2 matches 9 bases. J was trimmed by 3 bases and V by 1 base; bases with no gene match: 5. Per the germline V gene, CDR1 is MGHRA and CDR2 is YSYEKL. The CDR3 loop spans 16 amino acids. The CDR3 nucleotides are TGCGCCAGCAGCCAAGTGGTAGCGGGGGAAACAGATACGCAGTATTTT. Translated: CASSQVVAGETDTQYF.

In this sample, this clonotype turned up once. The rearrangement links TRBV27 to TRBJ2-1; 10 nucleotides agree with TRBD2. The CDR3 runs to 16 residues. The V gene's germline CDR1 is MNHEY and CDR2 SMNVEV (reference sequence). The J segment lost 4 bases and the V segment lost 0 bases, leaving 3 bases of the junction unmatched. The CDR3 DNA sequence: TGTGCCAGCAGTTTATCTCCTAGCGGGGGTTACAATGAGCAGTTCTTC. The encoded protein is CASSLSPSGGYNEQFF.

This clonotype turned up a few times. The chain uses TRBV9 and TRBJ2-3; D may be TRBD2 (6 bases). The germline V gene encodes CDR1 SGDLS and CDR2 YYNGEE. V lost 2 bases and J lost 4, with 11 bases in between. The CDR3 runs to 14 residues. This CDR3 reads CASSVIGEADTQYF. DNA for the CDR3: TGTGCCAGCAGCGTGATAGGGGAGGCAGATACGCAGTATTTT. The full variable domain, in which reference TRBV9 and TRBJ2-3 provide the parts outside the CDR3, is DSGVTQTPKHLITATGQRVTLRCSPRSGDLSVYWYQQSLDQGLQFLIQYYNGEERAKGNILERFSAQQFPDLHSELNLSSLELGDSALYFCASSVIGEADTQYFGPGTRLTVL.

DNA for the CDR3: TGTGCCAGCAGCTTGCCTAATGCCCAGGGGGCAGATACGCAGTATTTT. Amino acids: CASSLPNAQGADTQYF. J is TRBJ2-3 and V is TRBV5-6; TRBD1 matches at 7 bases. The CDR3 has 16 residues. With V trimmed by 1 base and J by 4 bases, 9 bases remained unmatched. Germline CDR1 is SGHDT and CDR2 is YYEEEE.

The chain uses TRBV28 and TRBJ1-5; TRBD1 is a possible D gene (6 bases). Germline CDR1 is MDHEN and CDR2 is SYDVKM. This CDR3 is built from 14 residues. The ends were cut back, 5 bases at V and 6 bases at J, with 14 bases in the middle. CDR3 protein: CASSPTGPRQPQHF. CDR3 DNA: TGTGCCAGCAGTCCCACAGGGCCTCGTCAGCCCCAGCATTTT.

The chain uses TRBV27 and TRBJ1-3, with D maybe TRBD1 (6 bases). From germline, CDR1 is MNHEY and CDR2 SMNVEV (reference sequence). Trimming cost V 2 bases and J 1 base, with 9 bases left between them. The CDR3 is made up of 15 amino acids. This CDR3 is CASSLRGESGNTIYF. CDR3 DNA sequence: TGTGCCAGCAGTTTAAGGGGGGAGTCTGGAAACACCATATATTTT.

V and J are TRBV23-1 and TRBJ1-5; tentatively, D is TRBD1 (5 bases). TRBV23-1 is an open reading frame whose function is uncertain. The CDR3 loop spans 16 amino acids. Between the trimmed V and J ends, which lost 0 bases and 0 bases, there was a span of 9 bases. The CDR3 region has the DNA TGCGCCAGCAGTCAATCCCGGCAGGGTAGCAATCAGCCCCAGCATTTT. This translates into CASSQSRQGSNQPQHF.

This chain links TRBV5-1 with TRBJ1-6, with 7 bases identical to TRBD1. CDR1 is SGHRS, CDR2 YFSETQ, per germline. The J segment lost 2 bases and the V segment lost 0 bases, leaving 2 bases of the junction unmatched. This CDR3 has 16 residues. CDR3 protein: CASSLGGTAYNSPLHF. The CDR3 DNA follows: TGCGCCAGCAGCTTGGGGGGGACAGCCTATAATTCACCCCTCCACTTT. The entire variable domain, with the rest obtained from reference TRBV5-1 and TRBJ1-6, is as follows: KAGVTQTPRYLIKTRGQQVTLSCSPISGHRSVSWYQQTPGQGLQFLFEYFSETQRNKGNFPGRFSGRQFSNSRSEMNVSTLELGDSALYLCASSLGGTAYNSPLHFGNGTRLTVT.

The chain has TRBV20-1 and TRBJ2-1; TRBD2 matches 7 bases. The V gene end was trimmed by 4 bases and the J gene end by 3 bases; junction bases not matched to a gene: 9. Germline V lookup: CDR1 DFQATT, CDR2 SNEGSKA (reference sequence). The CDR3 contains 15 residues. The CDR3 loop is CSAITAGGGYNEQFF. CDR3 nucleotides: TGCAGTGCTATCACCGCGGGCGGGGGCTACAATGAGCAGTTCTTC.

This clonotype was seen only a few times. V usage is TRBV20-1 and J usage is TRBJ1-1, with D possibly matching TRBD1 (6 bases). CDR1 and CDR2 (germline): DFQATT, SNEGSKA (reference sequence). CDR3 length: 15 amino acids. V lost 0 bases and J 8 bases, leaving 19 bases between the germline ends. This chain's CDR3 is CSARDSGTYSPEAFF. CDR3 sequence (DNA): TGCAGTGCTAGAGATTCGGGGACATACTCTCCCGAAGCTTTCTTT.